These 5 T cell receptor beta chains originate from one sample sequenced in a study of OX40 agonist ivuxolimab in advanced cancers. Sequencing was performed with immunoSEQ multiplex PCR; in TCRdb, only in-frame clones are kept and a portion is missing. The sample shows 98,000 or so clones, roughly 94% of them seen only once. The sample in question was CD4+ or CD8+ T cells sorted from blood, obtained in a trial of the OX40 agonist ivuxolimab. The receptors come from an adult with an advanced solid tumor such as melanoma, head and neck, liver or kidney cancer.

This chain uses TRBV2 with TRBJ1-5; TRBD1 matches at 8 bases. CDR1 is SNHLY and CDR2 is FYNNEI in the germline V gene. J gave up 0 bases and V 0 bases, and 13 bases lay outside the gene matches. The CDR3 has 20 residues. CDR3 nucleotide sequence: TGTGCCAGCAGTGAAGCGTGGGGCAGGGGGCGCCCCTATAGCAATCAGCCCCAGCATTTT. Protein sequence: CASSEAWGRGRPYSNQPQHF.

The chain has TRBV21-1 and TRBJ2-1; TRBD1 reflects the table's D call only, with no check against the DNA. TRBV21-1 constitutes a pseudogene. The length of the CDR3 is 14 residues. Written as DNA, the CDR3 is TGTGCCAGCAGCAAAGGGGCAGACTACAATGAGCAGTTCTTC. Translating gives CASSKGADYNEQFF.

The chain employs TRBV20-1 and TRBJ1-2; D unclear. The CDR3 contains 11 residues. V lost 6 bases to trimming and J lost 4 bases, with 9 bases between them. From germline, CDR1 is DFQATT and CDR2 SNEGSKA (reference sequence). CDR3 loop: CSAPLPYGYTF. The DNA for the CDR3 is TGCAGTGCCCCCCTTCCCTATGGCTACACCTTC.

This clone was seen only once. This rearrangement joins TRBV19 to TRBJ2-7, with D perhaps matching TRBD1 (6 bases). This CDR3 contains 14 residues. Per the germline V gene, CDR1 is LNHDA and CDR2 is SQIVND (reference sequence). V dropped 5 bases and J dropped 3 bases, with 14 bases sitting between them. CDR3: CASSSRQANYEQYF. The CDR3 coding sequence is TGTGCCAGTAGTTCCCGACAGGCGAACTACGAGCAGTACTTC.

The chain couples TRBV19 to TRBJ1-5, with D uncertain. In germline, CDR1 is LNHDA, CDR2 SQIVND (reference sequence). The V end was cut by 8 bases, the J end by 5 bases, with 10 bases between. The CDR3 has 12 amino acids. In nucleotides, the CDR3 is TGTGCCAGTCACGGTCGTTATCAGCCCCAGCATTTT. As protein: CASHGRYQPQHF.